This entry describes one T cell receptor (beta chain). No antigen is known for it. Per germline, CDR1 LNHNV and CDR2 YYDKDF (reference sequence). V lost 0 bases, J lost 2 bases, and 12 bases stayed unmatched. The CDR3 is 18 amino acids. This sample stems from a study of cytomegalovirus exposure and HLA in healthy donors. Study background: Unique TCRs from HLA-typed donors, around 93 million of them, were held in an early data release.

The PCR employed 60 Vbeta primers together with 13 Jbeta primers. Profiled with immunoSEQ multiplex PCR; TCRdb holds only in-frame clones, not every one. The sample yields approximately 150,000 clones, about 70% seen once. Overall study results and limits: Despite most TCR sequences being rare, some public TCRs occurred in many donors. In an earlier analysis, most TCR beta V segments were productive about 87% or about 30% of the time.

This receptor was obtained from a male donor in good health and CMV-seronegative. The V and J genes are TRBV15 and TRBJ2-5; 7 bases line up with TRBD2. The sequenced material came from PBMCs. The CDR3 region has the DNA TGTGCCACCAGCAGAGATCGGGGGACGGGGGGTACTCAAGAGACCCAGTACTTC. Its translation is CATSRDRGTGGTQETQYF.